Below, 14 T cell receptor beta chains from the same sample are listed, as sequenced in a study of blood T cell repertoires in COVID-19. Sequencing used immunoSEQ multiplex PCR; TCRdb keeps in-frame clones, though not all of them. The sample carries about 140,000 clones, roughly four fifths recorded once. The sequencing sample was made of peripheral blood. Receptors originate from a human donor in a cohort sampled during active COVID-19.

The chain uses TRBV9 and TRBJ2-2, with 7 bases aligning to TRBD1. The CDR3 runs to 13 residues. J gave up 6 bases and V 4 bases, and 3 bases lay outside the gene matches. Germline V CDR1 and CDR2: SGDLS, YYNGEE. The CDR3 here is CASSPGQPGELFF. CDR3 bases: TGTGCCAGCAGCCCGGGACAGCCCGGGGAGCTGTTTTTT.

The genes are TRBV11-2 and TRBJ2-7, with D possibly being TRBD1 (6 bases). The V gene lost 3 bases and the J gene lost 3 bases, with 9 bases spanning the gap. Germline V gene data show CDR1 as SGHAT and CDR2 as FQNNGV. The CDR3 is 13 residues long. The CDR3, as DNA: TGTGCCAGCAGCTTCGACAGGAACTACGAGCAGTACTTC. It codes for CASSFDRNYEQYF.

The CDR3 region has the DNA TGTGCCAGTAGTATCGGGGCAGGGGGCGGCGACGAGCAGTACTTC. Amino acids: CASSIGAGGGDEQYF. The chain recombines TRBV19 with TRBJ2-7; TRBD1 agrees at 8 bases. Germline V gene data show CDR1 as LNHDA and CDR2 as SQIVND (reference sequence). This CDR3 is built from 15 residues. The V gene end was trimmed by 3 bases and the J gene end by 5 bases; junction bases not matched to a gene: 9.

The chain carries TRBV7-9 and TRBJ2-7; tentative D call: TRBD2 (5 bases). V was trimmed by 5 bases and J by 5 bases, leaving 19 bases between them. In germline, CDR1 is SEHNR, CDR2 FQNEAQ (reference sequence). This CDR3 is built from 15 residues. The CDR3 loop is CASSRKADPYDEQYF. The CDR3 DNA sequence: TGTGCCAGCAGCCGGAAAGCGGACCCCTACGACGAGCAGTACTTC. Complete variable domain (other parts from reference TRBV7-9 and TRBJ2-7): DTGVSQNPRHKITKRGQNVTFRCDPISEHNRLYWYRQTLGQGPEFLTYFQNEAQLEKSRLLSDRFSAERPKGSFSTLEIQRTEQGDSAMYLCASSRKADPYDEQYFGPGTRLTVT.

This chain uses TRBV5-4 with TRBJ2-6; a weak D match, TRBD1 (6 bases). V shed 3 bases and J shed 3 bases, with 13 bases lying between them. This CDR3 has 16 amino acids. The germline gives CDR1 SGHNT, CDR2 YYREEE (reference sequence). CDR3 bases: TGTGCCAGCAGCTCACCACAGGGTGGTGGGGCCAACGTCCTGACTTTC. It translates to CASSSPQGGGANVLTF. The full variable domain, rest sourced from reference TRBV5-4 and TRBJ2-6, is ETGVTQSPTHLIKTRGQQVTLRCSSQSGHNTVSWYQQALGQGPQFIFQYYREEENGRGNFPPRFSGLQFPNYSSELNVNALELDDSALYLCASSSPQGGGANVLTFGAGSRLTVL.

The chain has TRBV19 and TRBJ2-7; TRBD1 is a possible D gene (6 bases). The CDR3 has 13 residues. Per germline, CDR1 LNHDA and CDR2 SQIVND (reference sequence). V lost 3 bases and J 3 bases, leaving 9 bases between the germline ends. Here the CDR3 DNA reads TGTGCCAGTAGTATGGCAGGGGTCTACGAGCAGTACTTC. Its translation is CASSMAGVYEQYF.

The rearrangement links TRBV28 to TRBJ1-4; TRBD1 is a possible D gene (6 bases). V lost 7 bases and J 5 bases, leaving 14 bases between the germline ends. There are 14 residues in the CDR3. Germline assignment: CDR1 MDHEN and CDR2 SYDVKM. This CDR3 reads CASTHGQSNEKLFF. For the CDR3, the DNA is TGTGCCAGCACCCATGGACAGTCGAATGAAAAACTGTTTTTT.

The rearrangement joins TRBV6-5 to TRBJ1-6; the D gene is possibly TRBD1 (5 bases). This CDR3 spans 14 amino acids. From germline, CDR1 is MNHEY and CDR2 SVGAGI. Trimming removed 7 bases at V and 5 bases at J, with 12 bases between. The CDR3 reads CASNRTPDNSPLHF. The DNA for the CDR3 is TGTGCCAGCAACCGGACACCCGATAATTCACCCCTCCACTTT.

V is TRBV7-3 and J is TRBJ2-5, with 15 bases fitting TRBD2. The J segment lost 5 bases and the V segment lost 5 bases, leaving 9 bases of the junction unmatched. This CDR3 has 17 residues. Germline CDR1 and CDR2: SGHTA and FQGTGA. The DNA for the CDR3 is TGTGCCAGCAGCCATGGACTAGCGGGAGGGTCAGGGGAGACCCAGTACTTC. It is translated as CASSHGLAGGSGETQYF.

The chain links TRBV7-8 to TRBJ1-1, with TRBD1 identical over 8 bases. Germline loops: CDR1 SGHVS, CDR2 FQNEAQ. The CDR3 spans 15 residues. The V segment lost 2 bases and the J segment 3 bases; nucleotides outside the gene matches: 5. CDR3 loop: CASSLSDRGHTEAFF. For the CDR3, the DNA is TGTGCCAGCAGCTTAAGTGACAGGGGTCACACTGAAGCTTTCTTT.

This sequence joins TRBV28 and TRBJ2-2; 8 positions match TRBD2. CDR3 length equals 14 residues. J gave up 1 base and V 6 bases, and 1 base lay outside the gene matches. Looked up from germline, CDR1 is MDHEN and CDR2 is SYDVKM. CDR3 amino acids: CASRLAENTGELFF. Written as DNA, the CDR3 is TGTGCCAGCAGACTAGCGGAGAACACCGGGGAGCTGTTTTTT. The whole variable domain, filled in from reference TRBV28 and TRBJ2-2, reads DVKVTQSSRYLVKRTGEKVFLECVQDMDHENMFWYRQDPGLGLRLIYFSYDVKMKEKGDIPEGYSVSREKKERFSLILESASTNQTSMYLCASRLAENTGELFFGEGSRLTVL.

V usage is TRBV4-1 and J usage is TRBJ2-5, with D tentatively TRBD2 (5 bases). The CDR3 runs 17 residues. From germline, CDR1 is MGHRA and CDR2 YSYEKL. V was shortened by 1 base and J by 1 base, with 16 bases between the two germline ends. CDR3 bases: TGCGCCAGCAGCCAAGCTAGCCCCGCCCCGGGCCAAGAGACCCAGTACTTC. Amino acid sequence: CASSQASPAPGQETQYF.

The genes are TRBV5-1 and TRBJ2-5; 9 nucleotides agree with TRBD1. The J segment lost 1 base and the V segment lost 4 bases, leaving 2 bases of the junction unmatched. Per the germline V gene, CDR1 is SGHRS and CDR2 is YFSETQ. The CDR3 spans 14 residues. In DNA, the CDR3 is TGCGCCAGCAGCATACAGGGGGCCCAAGAGACCCAGTACTTC. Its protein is CASSIQGAQETQYF.

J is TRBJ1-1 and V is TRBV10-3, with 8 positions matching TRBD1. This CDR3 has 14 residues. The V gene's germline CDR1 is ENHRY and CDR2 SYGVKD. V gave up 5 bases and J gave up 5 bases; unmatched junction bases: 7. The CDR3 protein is CAISFSDRETEAFF. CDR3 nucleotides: TGTGCCATCAGTTTCTCGGACAGGGAAACTGAAGCTTTCTTT.